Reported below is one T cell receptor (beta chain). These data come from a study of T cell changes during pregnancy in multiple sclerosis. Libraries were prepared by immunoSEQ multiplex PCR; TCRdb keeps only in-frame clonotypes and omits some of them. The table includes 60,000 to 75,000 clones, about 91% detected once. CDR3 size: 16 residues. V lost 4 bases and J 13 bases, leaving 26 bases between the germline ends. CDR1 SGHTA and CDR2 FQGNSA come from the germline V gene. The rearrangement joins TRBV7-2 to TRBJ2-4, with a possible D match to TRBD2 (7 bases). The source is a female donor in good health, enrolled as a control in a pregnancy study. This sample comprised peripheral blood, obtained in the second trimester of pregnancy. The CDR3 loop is CASSSGVGSGYYSQYF. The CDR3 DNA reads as TGTGCCAGCAGCTCAGGGGTGGGTAGCGGGTACTATTCCCAGTACTTC.